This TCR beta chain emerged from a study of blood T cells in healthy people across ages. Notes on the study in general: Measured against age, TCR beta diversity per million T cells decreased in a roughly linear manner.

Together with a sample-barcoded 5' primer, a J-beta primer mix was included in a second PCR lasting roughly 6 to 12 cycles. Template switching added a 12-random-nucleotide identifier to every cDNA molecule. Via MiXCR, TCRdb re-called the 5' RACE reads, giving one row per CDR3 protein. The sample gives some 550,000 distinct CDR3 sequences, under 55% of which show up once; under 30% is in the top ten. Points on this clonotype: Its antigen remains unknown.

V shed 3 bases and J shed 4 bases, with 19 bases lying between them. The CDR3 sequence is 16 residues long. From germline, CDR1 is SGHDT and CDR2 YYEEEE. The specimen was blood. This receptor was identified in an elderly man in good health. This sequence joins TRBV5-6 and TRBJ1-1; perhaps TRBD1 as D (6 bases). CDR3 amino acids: CASSSTRTVRGTEAFF. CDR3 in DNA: TGTGCCAGCAGCTCCACAAGGACAGTTAGGGGCACTGAAGCTTTCTTT.